Below, one T cell receptor beta chain is given with its context. Its antigen is unidentified. Only in-frame clones appear in the TCRdb table, and some are missing; sequencing was by immunoSEQ multiplex PCR. The sample holds 150,000 or so clones, 82% seen once. The entry originates in a study of T cell responses to AZD1222 COVID-19 vaccine. Study outcomes and limitations: Recipients of two AZD1222 doses showed rising Spike-specific TCR breadth and depth. Females made up more of the donors, who were largely white British, and clonal diversity may have come out too low. Nearly half of spike-specific TCRs reportedly go after variant regions that carry no mutations.

V lost 3 bases and J 8 bases, leaving 16 bases between the germline ends. The CDR3 runs 14 residues. The germline V gene has CDR1 DFQATT and CDR2 SNEGSKA (reference sequence). The source material was peripheral blood, sampled on day 0 of MenACWY control vaccination. The source is an adult in good health. The chain combines TRBV20-1 with TRBJ1-4, with D possibly matching TRBD1 (6 bases). CDR3 coding DNA: TGCAGTGCTAGTTTAGGGGCAAGGGGGGAAAAACTGTTTTTT. Protein sequence: CSASLGARGEKLFF.